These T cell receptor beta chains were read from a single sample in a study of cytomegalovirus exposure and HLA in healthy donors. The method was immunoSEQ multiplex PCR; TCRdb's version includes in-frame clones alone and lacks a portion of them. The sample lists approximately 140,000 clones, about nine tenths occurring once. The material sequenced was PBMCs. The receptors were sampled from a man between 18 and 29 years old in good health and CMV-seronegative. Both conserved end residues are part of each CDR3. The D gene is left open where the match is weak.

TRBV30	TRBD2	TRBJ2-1	CACLSLGLASYNEQFF
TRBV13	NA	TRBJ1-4	CASSRAGTNEKLFF
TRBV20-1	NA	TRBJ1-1	CSAPYTEAFF
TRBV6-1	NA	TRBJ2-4	CASSEAYLAKNIQYF
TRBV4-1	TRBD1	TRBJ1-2	CASSPDPGQAMFYGYTF
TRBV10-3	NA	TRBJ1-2	CAISRVEGFDGYTF
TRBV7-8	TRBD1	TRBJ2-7	CASSWDRGGEQYF
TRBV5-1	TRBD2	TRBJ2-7	CASRPLAGSSYEQYF
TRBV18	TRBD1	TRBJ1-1	CASSPRTGGPFF
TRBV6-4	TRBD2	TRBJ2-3	CASSVAGDADTQYF
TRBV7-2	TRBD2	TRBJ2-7	CASSQTSARGAPWQYF
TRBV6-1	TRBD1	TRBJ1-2	CASSATQGGDYGYTF
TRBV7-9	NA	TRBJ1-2	CASSFEGTSYGYTF
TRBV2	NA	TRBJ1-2	CASRLPEGDYGYTF
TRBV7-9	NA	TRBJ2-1	CASRQHQGYNEQFF
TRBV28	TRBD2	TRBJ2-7	CASSSASGSYEQYF
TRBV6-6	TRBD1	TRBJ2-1	CASSDPGQGGNEQFF
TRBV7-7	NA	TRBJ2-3	CASSLGVGDTQYF
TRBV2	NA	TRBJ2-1	CASSDLAPYNEQFF
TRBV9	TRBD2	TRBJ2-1	CASSAVGGGNNEQFF
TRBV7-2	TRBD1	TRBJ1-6	CASSLLGQGALNSPLHF
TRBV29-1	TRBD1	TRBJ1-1	CSAAPGGNTEAFF
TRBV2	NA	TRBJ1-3	CASKTDRRFAGNTIYF
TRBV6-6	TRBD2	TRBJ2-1	CASSSTSGGDFDEQFF
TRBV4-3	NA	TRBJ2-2	CASSQVRERFNTGELFF
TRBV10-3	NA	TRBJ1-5	CAISGTGVGNQPQHF
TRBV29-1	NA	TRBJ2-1	CSASRTAPSDLGLFF
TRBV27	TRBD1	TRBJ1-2	CASSPLGTANYGYTF
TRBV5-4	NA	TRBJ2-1	CASSPTGYEQFF
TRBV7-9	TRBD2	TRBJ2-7	CASSSGGPFVYEQYF
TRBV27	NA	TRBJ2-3	CASSFGDTQYF
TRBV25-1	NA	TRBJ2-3	CASSEFGGADTQYF
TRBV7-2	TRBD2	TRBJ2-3	CASSSRTRTDTQYF
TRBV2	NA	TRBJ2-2	CASSPWPGKLFF
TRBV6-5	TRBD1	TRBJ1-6	CASSYLGQGYNSPLHF
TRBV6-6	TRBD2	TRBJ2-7	CASSYTSGSYEQYF
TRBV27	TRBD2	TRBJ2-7	CASSPQPIRTSGGPFPYEQYF
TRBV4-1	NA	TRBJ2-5	CASSPEGRETQYF
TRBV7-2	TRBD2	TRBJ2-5	CASRKIAGLRGQETQYF
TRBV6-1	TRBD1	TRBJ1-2	CASSEDRDTILYGYTF